This T cell receptor (beta chain) was obtained from a study of spatial heterogeneity in lung cancer. TCRdb re-called the 5' RACE reads with MiXCR, one entry per CDR3 protein. The table records more than 50,000 distinct CDR3 sequences, around 6.7% of them present only once. Indicated time point: sample taken at primary tumor resection. Whole RNA from tumor, nontumor lung or frozen PBMC was sequenced unsorted. The donors comprised about 69 untreated early-stage non-small cell lung cancer patients. V was cut by 10 bases and J by 10 bases, with 19 bases left in between. Germline values: CDR1 LGHDT, CDR2 YNNKEL (reference sequence). The CDR3 runs to 13 residues.

This clonotype was sampled from a female donor with early-stage non-small cell lung cancer. The rearrangement links TRBV3-1 to TRBJ2-2; no clear D gene. The sample here was PBMCs, taken at surgery. CDR3 sequence reads: CATSAREYVELFF. DNA for the CDR3: TGTGCCACCTCGGCCCGAGAATACGTGGAGCTGTTTTTT.